A single sample gave rise to the 10 T cell receptor beta chains below, sequenced in a study of T cell responses to AZD1222 COVID-19 vaccine. The table came from immunoSEQ multiplex PCR; TCRdb's copy has only in-frame clones and leaves some out. The sample consists of approximately 130,000 clones, 70% to 90% of them appearing once. The input for sequencing was peripheral blood, taken 28 days after the second dose of the MenACWY control vaccine. Receptors were obtained from an adult who received the MenACWY meningococcal vaccine as a control.

V usage is TRBV27 and J usage is TRBJ2-2, with D maybe TRBD1 (6 bases). Trimming shortened V by 1 base and J by 5 bases, and 8 bases separated the two germline ends. Germline V CDR1 and CDR2: MNHEY, SMNVEV (reference sequence). The CDR3 covers 14 residues. CDR3 sequence: CASSLYRVTGELFF. CDR3 nucleotide sequence: TGTGCCAGCAGTTTATACAGGGTGACCGGGGAGCTGTTTTTT.

The V gene is TRBV4-3, the J gene TRBJ1-5; 8 bases are shared with TRBD1. The V gene's germline CDR1 is LGHNA and CDR2 YSLEER. V was clipped by 4 bases and J by 8 bases; unmatched bases: 10. This CDR3 spans 15 amino acids. For the CDR3, the DNA is TGCGCCAGCAGCCGATTACAGGGGGTTGGGGAGCCCCAGCATTTT. Amino acid sequence: CASSRLQGVGEPQHF.

This clone was seen a few times. The rearrangement joins TRBV5-6 to TRBJ2-3; D gene uncertain. V lost 5 bases and J lost 4, with 11 bases in between. Germline CDR1 is SGHDT and CDR2 is YYEEEE. The CDR3 extends over 13 amino acids. The DNA of the CDR3 is TGTGCCAGCAGTCGACGGGCTCCAGATACGCAGTATTTT. Translating it yields CASSRRAPDTQYF. The variable domain in full, with the rest retrieved from reference TRBV5-6 and TRBJ2-3, is DAGVTQSPTHLIKTRGQQVTLRCSPKSGHDTVSWYQQALGQGPQFIFQYYEEEERQRGNFPDRFSGHQFPNYSSELNVNALLLGDSALYLCASSRRAPDTQYFGPGTRLTVL.

V is TRBV7-2 and J is TRBJ2-3; D possibly corresponds to TRBD2 (5 bases). The germline V gene encodes CDR1 SGHTA and CDR2 FQGNSA. CDR3 length: 14 residues. The germline V and J ends were trimmed by 0 bases and 2 bases, with 6 bases remaining between them. The CDR3 DNA sequence: TGTGCCAGCAGCTTAGCGCGGGTCACAGATACGCAGTATTTT. Encoded protein: CASSLARVTDTQYF.

This rearrangement joins TRBV29-1 to TRBJ1-5; no clear D gene. CDR1 SQVTM and CDR2 ANQGSEA come from the germline V gene. The V end was cut by 1 base, the J end by 7 bases, with 8 bases between. The CDR3 is 12 residues long. The CDR3 nucleotides are TGCAGCGTTGAAGGAGGCGGACAGCCCCAGCATTTT. It yields the protein CSVEGGGQPQHF.

In the case of this clone: This specimen includes other DNA sequences encoding the same CDR3. The chain employs TRBV6-5 and TRBJ2-7; D unresolved. Trimming left V 6 bases short and J 3 bases short, with 9 bases between. From germline, CDR1 is MNHEY and CDR2 SVGAGI. This CDR3 contains 12 residues. The CDR3 spells CASSPTGYEQYF. The CDR3 DNA follows: TGTGCCAGCAGCCCGACGGGCTACGAGCAGTACTTC.

The chain recombines TRBV2 with TRBJ2-5; D might be TRBD1 (6 bases). This CDR3 has 15 amino acids. V was clipped by 5 bases and J by 5 bases, with 18 bases between them. CDR1 and CDR2 (germline): SNHLY, FYNNEI. CDR3 coding DNA: TGTGCCAGCAGTCCTTCAGGGACACGGCAGGAGACCCAGTACTTC. This gives the protein CASSPSGTRQETQYF.

The chain recombines TRBV14 with TRBJ2-7; D is unresolved. V lost 0 bases to trimming and J lost 3 bases, with 0 bases between them. Germline CDR1 reads SGHDN; CDR2 reads FVKESK. There are 11 residues in the CDR3. This chain's CDR3 is CASSQDYEQYF. As DNA, the CDR3 is TGTGCCAGCAGCCAAGACTACGAGCAGTACTTC.

V is TRBV20-1 and J is TRBJ1-6, with TRBD1 identical over 8 bases. V lost 3 bases and J lost 0; bases outside the gene matches: 7. The CDR3 has 17 residues. CDR1 and CDR2 (germline): DFQATT, SNEGSKA (reference sequence). The CDR3 protein is CSASGAGGSSYNSPLHF. CDR3 sequence (DNA): TGCAGTGCTAGTGGGGCAGGGGGCAGCTCCTATAATTCACCCCTCCACTTT.

The chain combines TRBV27 with TRBJ2-7, with a weak D call TRBD1 (5 bases). CDR1 and CDR2 from the germline V gene are MNHEY and SMNVEV (reference sequence). Trimming removed 3 bases at V and 3 bases at J, with 9 bases between. The CDR3 has 13 residues. The CDR3 region is CASSFGASYEQYF. Here the CDR3 DNA reads TGTGCCAGCAGTTTTGGGGCGAGCTACGAGCAGTACTTC.